A single sample is the source of the 30 T cell receptor beta chains below, sequenced in a study of blood T cell repertoires in COVID-19. Assay used: immunoSEQ multiplex PCR; TCRdb lists only in-frame clones, some missing. The sample carries about 220,000 clones, approximately 77% recorded once. The sequenced sample consisted of peripheral blood. The receptors were gathered from a woman aged 80 or older with acute or convalescent COVID-19.

This chain links TRBV6-6 with TRBJ2-1, with 12 bases identical to TRBD2. Germline V gene lookup returns CDR1 MNHNY and CDR2 SVGAGI (reference sequence). The CDR3 runs to 16 residues. The junction had 5 bases not matched to a gene; V was cut back by 5 bases and J by 3 bases. The CDR3 spells CASSRLTSGGYNEQFF. CDR3 coding DNA: TGTGCCAGCAGTCGACTGACTAGCGGGGGCTACAATGAGCAGTTCTTC.

The genes are TRBV7-2 and TRBJ2-2, with TRBD1 identical over 8 bases. After removal of 5 bases from V and 4 bases from J, the junction contained 6 bases not matched to a gene. Per the germline V gene, CDR1 is SGHTA and CDR2 is FQGNSA. The CDR3 runs 15 residues. CDR3 protein: CASSNRRGPTGELFF. The CDR3 nucleotides read TGTGCCAGCAGCAACCGCAGGGGGCCCACCGGGGAGCTGTTTTTT.

This clone showed up just once. V gene TRBV6-2 or TRBV6-3 combines with J gene TRBJ1-6; tentative D call: TRBD1 (5 bases). CDR3 length: 14 residues. Trimming pared 2 bases from V and 6 bases from J, leaving 8 bases between. Germline V lookup: CDR1 MNHEY, CDR2 SVGEGT. DNA for the CDR3: TGTGCCAGCAGTTACACAGGAGCTAATTCACCCCTCCACTTT. Translating gives CASSYTGANSPLHF.

This clone was seen a handful of times. CDR3 protein: CASSTTEASGGSYNEQFF. CDR3 DNA sequence: TGTGCCAGCTCAACCACCGAAGCTAGCGGGGGCTCCTACAATGAGCAGTTCTTC. V gene TRBV18 combines with J gene TRBJ2-1; 10 positions agree with TRBD2. The germline gives CDR1 KGHSH, CDR2 LQKENI. The CDR3 length is 18 residues. V shed 5 bases, J shed 0 bases, and the junction held 10 bases outside the gene matches.

The chain carries TRBV6-5 and TRBJ1-1; maybe TRBD1 (5 bases). V was clipped by 6 bases and J by 0 bases, with 11 bases between them. This CDR3 contains 14 residues. Germline V CDR1 and CDR2: MNHEY, SVGAGI. CDR3 protein: CASSTSGMNTEAFF. DNA for the CDR3: TGTGCCAGCAGCACCTCAGGGATGAACACTGAAGCTTTCTTT.

This clone was found once. V usage is TRBV19 and J usage is TRBJ2-5; D remains unclear. Trimming removed 5 bases from V and 6 bases from J, with 7 bases in between. CDR3 length: 11 amino acids. Germline loops: CDR1 LNHDA, CDR2 SQIVND (reference sequence). The CDR3 region is CASSAHQTQYF. As DNA, the CDR3 is TGTGCCAGTAGTGCACATCAGACCCAGTACTTC. Drawing the rest from reference TRBV19 and TRBJ2-5, the complete variable domain is DGGITQSPKYLFRKEGQNVTLSCEQNLNHDAMYWYRQDPGQGLRLIYYSQIVNDFQKGDIAEGYSVSREKKESFPLTVTSAQKNPTAFYLCASSAHQTQYFGPGTRLLVL.

The sample holds one count of this clone. An end of the junction differs from the germline gene, which may be a read error. V usage is TRBV7-7 and J usage is TRBJ1-3; D perhaps matches TRBD1 (5 bases). This CDR3 contains 15 residues. CDR1 and CDR2 from the germline V gene are SSHAT and FNYEAQ (reference sequence). The CDR3 DNA reads as TGTGCTAGCAGCTTATCCGACAGCTCTGGAAACACCATATATTTT. This encodes CASSLSDSSGNTIYF.

This sequence joins TRBV6-2 or TRBV6-3 and TRBJ1-2; 8 bases are shared with TRBD1. CDR1 and CDR2 (germline): MNHEY, SVGEGT. The CDR3 has 15 amino acids. The ends lost 0 bases at V and 4 bases at J; junction bases unmatched: 4. In nucleotides, the CDR3 is TGTGCCAGCAGTTACTCGGCAGGGGGCGTCTATGGCTACACCTTC. It specifies CASSYSAGGVYGYTF.

The CDR3 region is CASSPDTYEQYF. The CDR3 nucleotides are TGTGCCAGCAGTCCCGACACCTACGAGCAGTACTTC. The chain couples TRBV12-3 or TRBV12-4 to TRBJ2-7; D gene unclear. V lost 5 bases and J 2 bases, leaving 7 bases between the germline ends. This CDR3 has 12 amino acids.

The chain recombines TRBV4-3 with TRBJ2-5; TRBD2 is a possible D gene (6 bases). CDR3 length: 15 amino acids. CDR1 and CDR2 from the germline V gene are LGHNA and YSLEER. Trimming pared 2 bases from V and 5 bases from J, leaving 15 bases between. The DNA for the CDR3 is TGCGCCAGCAGCCAATCCCCCCAAGGGAGGGAGACCCAGTACTTC. It is translated as CASSQSPQGRETQYF.

This clone was seen more than once but under ten times. The V gene is TRBV10-3, the J gene TRBJ1-6, with 7 bases that match TRBD1. The length of the CDR3 is 15 residues. Germline assignment: CDR1 ENHRY and CDR2 SYGVKD. With V trimmed by 4 bases and J by 10 bases, 10 bases remained unmatched. Written as DNA, the CDR3 is TGTGCCATCAGTGGGGAAGGGGGCCGGGGATCACCCCTCCACTTT. This gives the protein CAISGEGGRGSPLHF.

This chain joins TRBV4-2 and TRBJ2-5, with 8 positions matching TRBD2. This CDR3 comprises 18 residues. Germline V gene lookup returns CDR1 LGHNA and CDR2 YNFKEQ. V was clipped by 1 base and J by 4 bases; unmatched bases: 14. The CDR3: CASSQVIAARGAGETQYF. CDR3 nucleotide sequence: TGTGCCAGCAGCCAAGTGATAGCGGCGCGGGGGGCGGGAGAGACCCAGTACTTC.

This sequence joins TRBV30 and TRBJ1-1; weak D call: TRBD1 (5 bases). Germline CDR1 reads GTSNPN; CDR2 reads SVGIG (reference sequence). The CDR3 extends over 13 amino acids. The V gene lost 5 bases and the J gene lost 4 bases, with 14 bases spanning the gap. CDR3 DNA: TGTGCCTGGGTGCGGGGGGGAGGCACTGAAGCTTTCTTT. Protein: CAWVRGGGTEAFF. Complete variable domain (other parts from reference TRBV30 and TRBJ1-1): SQTIHQWPATLVQPVGSPLSLECTVEGTSNPNLYWYRQAAGRGLQLLFYSVGIGQISSEVPQNLSASRPQDRQFILSSKKLLLSDSGFYLCAWVRGGGTEAFFGQGTRLTVV.

Only a few counts were recorded for this clone. The gene calls are TRBV7-9 and TRBJ1-1; 7 bases agree with TRBD1. This CDR3 spans 15 amino acids. Germline trimming cut 5 bases from V and 2 bases from J; bases unmatched to any gene: 8. The V gene's germline CDR1 is SEHNR and CDR2 FQNEAQ (reference sequence). The CDR3, as DNA: TGTGCCAGCAGCCCTCCCGGGACAGTTAACACTGAAGCTTTCTTT. It codes for CASSPPGTVNTEAFF.

The chain recombines TRBV19 with TRBJ1-1; 7 bases map to TRBD1. Trimming removed 4 bases from V and 11 bases from J; junction bases left unmatched: 10. Germline-derived CDR1 and CDR2 are LNHDA and SQIVND (reference sequence). CDR3 length: 13 residues. The DNA for the CDR3 is TGTGCCAGTAGTACCACAGGGGAAGTGAATGCTTTCTTT. This translates into CASSTTGEVNAFF. The full variable domain, in which reference TRBV19 and TRBJ1-1 provide the parts outside the CDR3, is DGGITQSPKYLFRKEGQNVTLSCEQNLNHDAMYWYRQDPGQGLRLIYYSQIVNDFQKGDIAEGYSVSREKKESFPLTVTSAQKNPTAFYLCASSTTGEVNAFFGQGTRLTVV.

The chain has TRBV28 and TRBJ2-1; 8 nucleotides align to TRBD2. CDR1 and CDR2 (germline): MDHEN, SYDVKM. Trimming removed 2 bases from V and 4 bases from J; junction bases left unmatched: 4. This CDR3 contains 15 residues. CDR3 in DNA: TGTGCCAGCAGTTTAATCGCGGGGGGATACAATGAGCAGTTCTTC. It codes for CASSLIAGGYNEQFF.

The chain combines TRBV5-4 with TRBJ2-7; TRBD1 matches 9 bases. The CDR3 runs 15 residues. The germline CDR1 and CDR2 sequences are SGHNT and YYREEE (reference sequence). Trimming removed 6 bases from V and 2 bases from J; junction bases left unmatched: 9. CDR3 DNA sequence: TGTGCCAGCATACGGGACAGGGCGAGGACCTACGAGCAGTACTTC. Its translation is CASIRDRARTYEQYF.

V is TRBV15 and J is TRBJ2-2, with 8 nucleotides matching TRBD1. V lost 3 bases to trimming and J lost 7 bases; unmatched junction nucleotides: 4. The CDR3 runs 14 residues. CDR1 is LNHNV, CDR2 YYDKDF, per germline (reference sequence). The CDR3 sequence: CATSSQGAVGELFF. The CDR3 DNA is TGTGCCACCAGCAGCCAGGGGGCGGTCGGGGAGCTGTTTTTT.

This chain links TRBV7-2 with TRBJ1-2; D perhaps matches TRBD1 (5 bases). Germline V gives CDR1 SGHTA, CDR2 FQGNSA. The CDR3 totals 14 residues. V lost 5 bases and J 7 bases, leaving 17 bases between the germline ends. The CDR3 coding sequence is TGTGCCAGCAGCCAAGGGGAGGCACGGGGTGGCTACACCTTC. Its translation: CASSQGEARGGYTF.

The chain combines TRBV6-2 or TRBV6-3 with TRBJ1-1; D may be TRBD1 (5 bases). The CDR3 is made up of 14 amino acids. The germline V and J ends were trimmed by 2 bases and 5 bases, with 12 bases remaining between them. Germline V lookup: CDR1 MNHEY, CDR2 SVGEGT. CDR3 protein: CASSYGAGGTEAFF. CDR3 sequence (DNA): TGTGCCAGCAGTTACGGGGCAGGCGGAACTGAAGCTTTCTTT.

The J gene is TRBJ2-7, the V gene TRBV3-1 (or the pseudogene TRBV3-2); D possibly corresponds to TRBD2 (6 bases). The CDR3 is made up of 13 amino acids. V was pared by 8 bases and J by 0 bases, with 11 bases between. Per the germline V gene, CDR1 is LGHDT and CDR2 is YNNKEL (reference sequence). The DNA of the CDR3 is TGTGCCAGCCGGACGGGGGACTCCTACGAGCAGTACTTC. Protein product: CASRTGDSYEQYF.

This rearrangement joins TRBV5-4 to TRBJ2-7; 7 bases match TRBD1. The ends lost 4 bases at V and 2 bases at J; junction bases unmatched: 9. Germline values: CDR1 SGHNT, CDR2 YYREEE (reference sequence). The length of the CDR3 is 15 residues. CDR3 DNA: TGTGCCAGCAGCCTTCGACAGGGTATGCCCTACGAGCAGTACTTC. This sequence encodes CASSLRQGMPYEQYF.

The chain combines TRBV6-5 with TRBJ1-6; D gene uncertain. The V and J ends lost 5 bases and 8 bases respectively, with 16 bases between them. This CDR3 region has 15 residues. The germline V gene encodes CDR1 MNHEY and CDR2 SVGAGI. The CDR3 is CASSPSSGTHSPLHF. In DNA form, the CDR3 reads TGTGCCAGCAGTCCCTCCTCAGGAACCCATTCACCCCTCCACTTT.

The J gene is TRBJ1-4, the V gene TRBV9, with 8 bases identical to TRBD1. In germline, CDR1 is SGDLS, CDR2 YYNGEE. The CDR3 spans 15 residues. Trimming cost V 2 bases and J 7 bases; bases outside gene matches: 7. The CDR3 bases are TGTGCCAGCAGCGTGACTACGGGACAGGTTGAAAAACTGTTTTTT. Protein sequence: CASSVTTGQVEKLFF. Full variable domain (missing parts from reference TRBV9 and TRBJ1-4): DSGVTQTPKHLITATGQRVTLRCSPRSGDLSVYWYQQSLDQGLQFLIQYYNGEERAKGNILERFSAQQFPDLHSELNLSSLELGDSALYFCASSVTTGQVEKLFFGSGTQLSVL.

This clone appeared once. The chain uses TRBV5-4 and TRBJ2-5; 8 bases map to TRBD2. Looked up from germline, CDR1 is SGHNT and CDR2 is YYREEE (reference sequence). V trimming: 4 bases; J trimming: 4 bases; junction bases outside the gene matches: 9. The CDR3 has 15 amino acids. The CDR3 DNA is TGTGCCAGCAGCATGGGACTAGAAGCCGGAGAGACCCAGTACTTC. Its protein product is CASSMGLEAGETQYF.

Remarks on this clone: The same CDR3 can be traced to other DNA sequences in this sample. The chain employs TRBV7-2 and TRBJ1-1; D gene ambiguous. CDR1 is SGHTA and CDR2 is FQGNSA in the germline V gene. CDR3 length: 13 amino acids. The V gene lost 5 bases and the J gene lost 2 bases, with 9 bases spanning the gap. The CDR3 is CASSLTENTEAFF. CDR3 nucleotide sequence: TGTGCCAGCAGCCTAACAGAAAACACTGAAGCTTTCTTT. The variable domain in full, completed from reference TRBV7-2 and TRBJ1-1, reads GAGVSQSPSNKVTEKGKDVELRCDPISGHTALYWYRQSLGQGLEFLIYFQGNSAPDKSGLPSDRFSAERTGGSVSTLTIQRTQQEDSAVYLCASSLTENTEAFFGQGTRLTVV.

Note on this clone: Other DNA variants within this sample encode the same CDR3. The V and J genes are TRBV9 and TRBJ1-4; D not certain. Trimming removed 0 bases from V and 0 bases from J, with 6 bases in between. The CDR3 extends over 15 amino acids. Germline CDR1 and CDR2: SGDLS and YYNGEE. For the CDR3, the DNA is TGTGCCAGCAGCGTAGGGCAAGCAACTAATGAAAAACTGTTTTTT. It translates to CASSVGQATNEKLFF.

V usage is TRBV6-2 or TRBV6-3 and J usage is TRBJ2-3; 10 bases match TRBD1. The germline V gene encodes CDR1 MNHEY and CDR2 SVGEGT. The CDR3 covers 18 residues. V lost 0 bases to trimming and J lost 6 bases; unmatched junction nucleotides: 12. This CDR3 reads CASSYSKDGTGEWDTQYF. The CDR3, as DNA: TGTGCCAGCAGTTACTCGAAGGATGGGACAGGGGAGTGGGATACGCAGTATTTT.

V gene TRBV29-1 combines with J gene TRBJ1-2; D might be TRBD1 (6 bases). The CDR3 is made up of 14 amino acids. V was trimmed by 6 bases and J by 8 bases, leaving 22 bases between them. Germline values: CDR1 SQVTM, CDR2 ANQGSEA. The CDR3 DNA follows: TGCAGCGTAACTACCACCGGGACATGGAGAGGCTACACCTTC. Amino acid sequence: CSVTTTGTWRGYTF.

The chain carries TRBV28 and TRBJ1-2; D is unclear. Looked up from germline, CDR1 is MDHEN and CDR2 is SYDVKM. The CDR3 contains 13 residues. The V end lost 3 bases, the J end lost 4 bases, and 9 bases lay between the germline ends. This CDR3 is CASSFNRIYGYTF. CDR3 sequence (DNA): TGTGCCAGCAGTTTCAACAGAATCTATGGCTACACCTTC.